This TCR beta chain emerged from a study of OX40 agonist ivuxolimab in advanced cancers. Method: immunoSEQ multiplex PCR; TCRdb's copy keeps in-frame clones and lacks some. The sample has around 43,000 clones; roughly 90% are singletons. On this clone itself: This sample also contains other DNA sequences that code for the same CDR3.

Germline V gives CDR1 MNHEY, CDR2 SMNVEV (reference sequence). Trimming took 3 bases from V and 7 from J; bases not matched to a gene: 5. The CDR3 is made up of 15 amino acids. The gene calls are TRBV27 and TRBJ1-6, with 8 bases aligning to TRBD1. Specimen: CD4+ or CD8+ T cells sorted from blood, collected in a trial of the OX40 agonist ivuxolimab. This clonotype originated in an adult with an advanced solid tumor such as melanoma, head and neck, liver or kidney cancer. CDR3 amino acids: CASSLRTGSNSPLHF. The CDR3, as DNA: TGTGCCAGCAGTTTGCGGACAGGGAGCAATTCACCCCTCCACTTT.